The 22 T cell receptor beta chains below were found in one sample sequenced in a study of blood T cell repertoires in COVID-19. Here immunoSEQ multiplex PCR was the method, and the copy in TCRdb shows in-frame clones only, minus some. The table has approximately 20,000 clones, 89% seen once; the top ten hold 20% to 30%. The sequencing input was peripheral blood. The origin of the receptors is a human donor with active COVID-19. The donor label of this sample is uncertain.

The gene calls are TRBV5-1 and TRBJ2-7; a possible D gene is TRBD2 (6 bases). The germline V gene encodes CDR1 SGHRS and CDR2 YFSETQ. This CDR3 contains 15 residues. The V end lost 2 bases, the J end lost 2 bases, and 14 bases lay between the germline ends. The CDR3 is CASSFTGLDAYEQYF. The CDR3 bases are TGCGCCAGCAGCTTCACGGGACTCGACGCCTACGAGCAGTACTTC. Looking up the rest from reference TRBV5-1 and TRBJ2-7 gives the full variable domain: KAGVTQTPRYLIKTRGQQVTLSCSPISGHRSVSWYQQTPGQGLQFLFEYFSETQRNKGNFPGRFSGRQFSNSRSEMNVSTLELGDSALYLCASSFTGLDAYEQYFGPGTRLTVT.

This chain connects TRBV7-9 to TRBJ2-5; TRBD2 might be the D (5 bases). There are 13 residues in the CDR3. Germline V gene lookup returns CDR1 SEHNR and CDR2 FQNEAQ (reference sequence). V was trimmed by 2 bases and J by 9 bases, leaving 13 bases between them. Here the CDR3 reads CASSLYPHGAQYF. The CDR3 nucleotides read TGTGCCAGCAGCTTATATCCCCACGGGGCCCAGTACTTC.

The rearrangement links TRBV28 to TRBJ2-5; D ambiguous. Germline V gene data show CDR1 as MDHEN and CDR2 as SYDVKM. V was clipped by 6 bases and J by 4 bases, with 9 bases between them. This CDR3 contains 12 residues. CDR3 nucleotide sequence: TGTGCCAGCAGCCCTCCTCTAGAGACCCAGTACTTC. This sequence encodes CASSPPLETQYF.

The rearrangement joins TRBV5-4 to TRBJ2-7; TRBD1 aligns across 10 bases. Germline lookup yields CDR1 SGHNT and CDR2 YYREEE (reference sequence). The CDR3 sequence is 14 residues long. J gave up 4 bases and V 4 bases, and 5 bases lay outside the gene matches. The CDR3 loop reads CASSLRQGAYEQYF. DNA of the CDR3: TGTGCCAGCAGCCTTCGACAGGGGGCGTACGAGCAGTACTTC.

The CDR3 loop reads CASGTPRAGNSPLHF. CDR3 sequence (DNA): TGTGCCAGCGGGACACCTCGTGCAGGGAATTCACCCCTCCACTTT. V gene TRBV28 combines with J gene TRBJ1-6; a possible D gene is TRBD1 (6 bases). The V end was cut by 8 bases, the J end by 7 bases, with 18 bases between. The CDR3 has 15 residues. CDR1 is MDHEN and CDR2 is SYDVKM in the germline V gene.

CDR3 protein: CSVTTGADYTF. CDR3 nucleotides: TGCAGCGTTACGACAGGGGCAGACTACACCTTC. V gene TRBV29-1 combines with J gene TRBJ1-2; TRBD1 aligns across 8 bases. CDR1 is SQVTM and CDR2 is ANQGSEA in the germline V gene. V was clipped by 5 bases and J by 10 bases; unmatched bases: 6. The CDR3 loop spans 11 amino acids.

V gene TRBV7-3 combines with J gene TRBJ2-2, with a tentative D call TRBD2 (6 bases). Looked up from germline, CDR1 is SGHTA and CDR2 is FQGTGA. This CDR3 spans 13 amino acids. V was trimmed by 5 bases and J by 5 bases, leaving 9 bases between them. CDR3 loop: CASSAGPTGELFF. For the CDR3, the DNA is TGTGCCAGCAGCGCGGGGCCGACCGGGGAGCTGTTTTTT. Looking up the rest from reference TRBV7-3 and TRBJ2-2 gives the full variable domain: GAGVSQTPSNKVTEKGKYVELRCDPISGHTALYWYRQSLGQGPEFLIYFQGTGAADDSGLPNDRFFAVRPEGSVSTLKIQRTERGDSAVYLCASSAGPTGELFFGEGSRLTVL.

Worth noting for this clone: Other DNA sequences in this sample translate to the same CDR3. The rearrangement links TRBV19 to TRBJ2-7, with D maybe TRBD2 (5 bases). Germline V CDR1 and CDR2: LNHDA, SQIVND (reference sequence). CDR3 size: 14 residues. The V end lost 3 bases, the J end lost 3 bases, and 12 bases lay between the germline ends. In DNA form, the CDR3 reads TGTGCCAGTAGTATCAGTGGAGGCGGCTACGAGCAGTACTTC. This encodes CASSISGGGYEQYF. Combining the CDR3 with reference TRBV19 and TRBJ2-7 gives the whole variable domain DGGITQSPKYLFRKEGQNVTLSCEQNLNHDAMYWYRQDPGQGLRLIYYSQIVNDFQKGDIAEGYSVSREKKESFPLTVTSAQKNPTAFYLCASSISGGGYEQYFGPGTRLTVT.

The V and J genes are TRBV5-1 and TRBJ1-1; maybe TRBD1 (5 bases). Germline V gene lookup returns CDR1 SGHRS and CDR2 YFSETQ. With 5 bases removed from V and 2 bases from J, the gap between germline ends came to 16 bases. This CDR3 is 15 amino acids long. CDR3 loop: CASRGQGVGNTEAFF. The CDR3 coding sequence is TGCGCCAGCAGAGGCCAAGGGGTGGGTAACACTGAAGCTTTCTTT.

The V and J genes are TRBV19 and TRBJ2-7; TRBD1 aligns across 10 bases. V trimming: 1 base; J trimming: 6 bases; junction bases outside the gene matches: 6. Germline V gene data show CDR1 as LNHDA and CDR2 as SQIVND (reference sequence). This CDR3 has 15 residues. CDR3 in amino acids: CASSIVGTGEGEQYF. The CDR3 DNA reads TGTGCCAGTAGTATAGTAGGGACAGGGGAAGGCGAGCAGTACTTC.

The CDR3 spells CAISERGLGVTGELFF. CDR3 sequence (DNA): TGTGCCATCAGTGAGCGGGGACTAGGCGTCACCGGGGAGCTGTTTTTT. The genes are TRBV10-3 and TRBJ2-2, with TRBD2 matching 8 bases. V dropped 2 bases and J dropped 4; count of bases not matched to a gene: 6. CDR3 length: 16 residues. CDR1 and CDR2 (germline): ENHRY, SYGVKD.

This clone was counted once. J is TRBJ1-4 and V is TRBV19; 7 nucleotides match TRBD1. The CDR3 spans 14 residues. V shed 6 bases, J shed 7 bases, and the junction held 8 bases outside the gene matches. The germline V gene encodes CDR1 LNHDA and CDR2 SQIVND (reference sequence). CDR3 coding DNA: TGTGCCAGTAGATTACAGGGGCAAGGTGAAAAACTGTTTTTT. Amino acid sequence: CASRLQGQGEKLFF.

V and J are TRBV5-1 and TRBJ1-2; no definite D call. Germline V gives CDR1 SGHRS, CDR2 YFSETQ. Trimming shortened V by 7 bases and J by 3 bases, and 13 bases separated the two germline ends. This CDR3 comprises 13 residues. CDR3 coding DNA: TGCGCCAGCGGGCACCCTATGGACTATGGCTACACCTTC. This sequence encodes CASGHPMDYGYTF.

The chain recombines TRBV12-3 or TRBV12-4 with TRBJ2-3; 9 positions agree with TRBD1. The CDR3 extends over 13 amino acids. V lost 6 bases and J lost 9; bases outside the gene matches: 7. For the CDR3, the DNA is TGTGCCAGCAGCCCGCCGACAGGGGGGACGCAGTATTTT. It encodes CASSPPTGGTQYF.

The rearrangement uses TRBV2 and TRBJ2-3; 8 nucleotides line up with TRBD2. V gave up 6 bases and J gave up 6 bases; unmatched junction bases: 11. CDR3 length equals 15 residues. The germline gives CDR1 SNHLY, CDR2 FYNNEI. The CDR3 DNA reads TGTGCCAGCAGGAAGGGACTTACTAGCGGCGATACGCAGTATTTT. It encodes CASRKGLTSGDTQYF.

V and J are TRBV19 and TRBJ1-5, with TRBD1 matching over 7 bases. Germline CDR1 reads LNHDA; CDR2 reads SQIVND (reference sequence). CDR3 size: 14 residues. V lost 4 bases to trimming and J lost 2 bases; unmatched junction nucleotides: 2. CDR3 sequence reads: CASSNGQGNQPQHF. DNA for the CDR3: TGTGCCAGTAGTAACGGACAGGGCAATCAGCCCCAGCATTTT.

The chain links TRBV7-9 to TRBJ2-1; 14 bases are a match to TRBD2. Trimming took 5 bases from V and 6 from J; bases not matched to a gene: 3. The germline V gene encodes CDR1 SEHNR and CDR2 FQNEAQ (reference sequence). This CDR3 has 15 amino acids. DNA of the CDR3: TGTGCCAGCAGCAGAGGGACTAGCGGGGGCAATGAGCAGTTCTTC. It is translated as CASSRGTSGGNEQFF.

The rearrangement links TRBV7-9 to TRBJ2-2; 7 bases line up with TRBD1. V lost 5 bases and J lost 6; bases outside the gene matches: 9. Germline CDR1 reads SEHNR; CDR2 reads FQNEAQ (reference sequence). CDR3 size: 15 residues. The CDR3 sequence is CASSTRGILAGELFF. For the CDR3, the DNA is TGTGCCAGCAGCACCAGGGGGATTTTAGCCGGGGAGCTGTTTTTT.

The chain carries TRBV19 and TRBJ1-1; D call uncertain. Trimming cost V 6 bases and J 8 bases, with 16 bases left between them. Germline V CDR1 and CDR2: LNHDA, SQIVND (reference sequence). The CDR3 has 13 amino acids. CDR3 sequence: CASSVPSLSEAFF. The CDR3 DNA follows: TGTGCCAGTAGCGTGCCCTCCCTATCAGAAGCTTTCTTT.

This clone was detected only once. The J gene is TRBJ1-6, the V gene TRBV7-6, with TRBD1 identical over 7 bases. There are 18 residues in the CDR3. Germline CDR1 reads SGHVS; CDR2 reads FNYEAQ. The ends lost 1 base at V and 4 bases at J; junction bases unmatched: 10. For the CDR3, the DNA is TGTGCCAGCAGCTTAGGCATCGCGGACAGGAATTATAATTCACCCCTCCACTTT. This encodes CASSLGIADRNYNSPLHF. The full variable domain, in which reference TRBV7-6 and TRBJ1-6 provide the parts outside the CDR3, is GAGVSQSPRYKVTKRGQDVALRCDPISGHVSLYWYRQALGQGPEFLTYFNYEAQQDKSGLPNDRFSAERPEGSISTLTIQRTEQRDSAMYRCASSLGIADRNYNSPLHFGNGTRLTVT.

The chain joins TRBV23-1 to TRBJ1-5, with 7 bases identical to TRBD1. TRBV23-1 is classed as an ORF, of uncertain function. CDR3 length: 15 amino acids. After removal of 0 bases from V and 5 bases from J, the junction contained 4 bases not matched to a gene. The CDR3 DNA reads as TGCGCCAGCAGTCAATCTCGACAGGGAGATCAGCCCCAGCATTTT. The encoded protein is CASSQSRQGDQPQHF.

The chain joins TRBV2 to TRBJ2-3; D may be TRBD2 (6 bases). The CDR3 consists of 14 residues. Trimming took off 11 bases at V and 4 bases at J, with 19 bases between the two ends. Germline loops: CDR1 SNHLY, CDR2 FYNNEI. The CDR3 here is CASPGLQVADTQYF. As DNA, the CDR3 is TGTGCCTCACCGGGACTTCAGGTTGCAGATACGCAGTATTTT.